This T cell receptor (beta chain) was identified during a study of vaccination and CD4 T cells after COVID-19. The Oncomine TCR Beta short-read assay sequenced DNA from cultured CD4+ T cells. TCRdb reprocessed the PCR reads via MiXCR and lists one record per CDR3 protein. The top ten clones hold under 8.5% of a sample with about 25,000 distinct CDR3 sequences, 28% of them seen once. There are 16 residues in the CDR3. CDR1 is LNHDA and CDR2 is SQIVND in the germline V gene (reference sequence). Trimming took 3 bases from V and 6 from J; bases not matched to a gene: 6. In regard to this clonotype: Its antigen is as yet unknown.

Time point described: late sampling 161 to 241 days after vaccination in three convalescent patients. Indicated treatment: approximately nine-day PBMC culture with coronavirus spike peptide pools or control peptides (ViraFEST assay). Peptide pools at 8.5 to 10 ug/ml, together with 10 IU/ml IL-2, were added to cultures of some 2.2 million PBMCs per well. The chain couples TRBV19 to TRBJ2-1; 12 bases agree with TRBD2. The starting material was CD4+ T cells from blood, cultured in vitro, obtained about 7 months after SARS-CoV-2 vaccination. This TCR was sampled from a human donor who had recovered from COVID-19. The CDR3 sequence: CASSMTSGSHVNEQFF. Written as DNA, the CDR3 is TGTGCCAGTAGTATGACTAGCGGGAGTCATGTCAATGAGCAGTTCTTC.